One and the same sample provided the 3 T cell receptor beta chains below, sequenced in a study of healthy donors' naive CD4 and CD8 T cells. Starting from about 470 ng of total RNA, TCR libraries were made with linear amplification. From the reads, TCRdb called clonotypes with MiXCR, one entry per CDR3 protein. The sample lists about 200,000 distinct CDR3 sequences; 65% to 75% were seen once. The sequencing sample was made of naive CD4+ and CD8+ T cells sorted from blood, pooled from several donors. These receptors came from a pool of human donors in good health; the sample pools cells from several healthy donors.

The rearrangement uses TRBV5-1 and TRBJ2-5; either TRBD1 or TRBD2 may supply D (7 bases each). The germline V and J ends were trimmed by 0 bases and 9 bases, with 18 bases remaining between them. CDR1 and CDR2 from the germline V gene are SGHRS and YFSETQ. This CDR3 has 15 residues. CDR3: CASSLVGQAGDAQYF. CDR3 in DNA: TGCGCCAGCAGCTTGGTCGGACAGGCGGGGGATGCCCAGTACTTC.

The chain has TRBV20-1 and TRBJ2-7; TRBD2 is a possible D gene (5 bases). Germline loops: CDR1 DFQATT, CDR2 SNEGSKA (reference sequence). The CDR3 extends over 15 amino acids. Trimming pared 0 bases from V and 0 bases from J, leaving 12 bases between. The CDR3 coding sequence is TGCAGTGCTAGAGATCGGGAAGGAAGCTCCTACGAGCAGTACTTC. Translating it yields CSARDREGSSYEQYF.

V gene TRBV15 combines with J gene TRBJ2-1; TRBD2 matches 12 bases. V lost 5 bases, J lost 8 bases, and 10 bases stayed unmatched. The CDR3 spans 16 residues. Germline CDR1 LNHNV, CDR2 YYDKDF (reference sequence). CDR3 in DNA: TGTGCCACCAGCGGGTTTATGACTAGCGGGAGCTATGAGCAGTTCTTC. Amino acids: CATSGFMTSGSYEQFF.